This TCR beta chain was sequenced during a study of human T cells and chemical hapten exposure. In germline, CDR1 is MNHEY, CDR2 SVGEGT. The V end was cut by 6 bases, the J end by 7 bases, with 15 bases between. The CDR3 is made up of 13 amino acids. Stated time point: pre-sensitization, week 0. Sample treatment: therapeutic diphenylcyclopropenone sensitization with weekly scalp DPC. TCRdb called the RACE reads again in MiXCR, with one record for every CDR3 protein. The sample lists 280,000 or so distinct CDR3 sequences; roughly 7.4% were seen once. The clonotype comes from a man aged 18 to 29 with alopecia areata. Some clones in this sample may be carry-over from other donors' samples. This chain links TRBV6-2 or TRBV6-3 with TRBJ2-5, with D possibly TRBD2 on 5 matching bases. This specimen consisted of whole blood, obtained in connection with sensitization to the hapten diphenylcyclopropenone (DPC). CDR3 bases: TGTGCCAGCAGCCAACTAGAACCAGGGACCCAGTACTTC. Its protein product is CASSQLEPGTQYF.